This paragraph covers one TCR beta chain sequence. The record originates from a study of T cell changes during pregnancy in multiple sclerosis. Assay: immunoSEQ multiplex PCR; the TCRdb copy retains only in-frame clones and omits some. The sample gives tens of thousands of clones, 91% of which show up once; around 0.7% is in the top ten. The CDR3 length is 15 residues. CDR1 is MNHEY, CDR2 SMNVEV, per germline (reference sequence). Unmatched junction bases numbered 9, after V lost 2 bases and J lost 5 bases. The sequencing used peripheral blood, collected in the third trimester of pregnancy. The source is a female donor in good health, enrolled as a control in a pregnancy study. The rearrangement links TRBV27 to TRBJ2-7, with 7 nucleotides matching TRBD1. This CDR3 is CASSLVQGVVHEQYF. In DNA form, the CDR3 reads TGTGCCAGCAGTTTAGTTCAGGGGGTCGTCCACGAGCAGTACTTC.